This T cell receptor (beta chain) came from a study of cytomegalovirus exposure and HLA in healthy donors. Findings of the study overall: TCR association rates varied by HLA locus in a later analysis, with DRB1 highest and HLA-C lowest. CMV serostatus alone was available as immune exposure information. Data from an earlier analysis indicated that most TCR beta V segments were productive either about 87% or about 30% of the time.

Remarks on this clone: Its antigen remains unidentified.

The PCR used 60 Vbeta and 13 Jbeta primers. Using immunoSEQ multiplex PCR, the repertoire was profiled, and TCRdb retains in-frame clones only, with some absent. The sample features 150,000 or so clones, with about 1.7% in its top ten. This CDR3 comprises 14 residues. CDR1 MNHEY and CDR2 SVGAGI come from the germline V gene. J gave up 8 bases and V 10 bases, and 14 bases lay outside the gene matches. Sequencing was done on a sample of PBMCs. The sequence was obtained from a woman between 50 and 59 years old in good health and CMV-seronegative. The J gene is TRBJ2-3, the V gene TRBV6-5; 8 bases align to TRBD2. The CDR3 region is CATKAGVSLGTQYF. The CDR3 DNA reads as TGTGCCACAAAAGCGGGAGTTAGTCTAGGTACGCAGTATTTT.